Described below is a single T cell receptor beta chain sequence and its context. Its antigen specificity is not known. A read error may account for a junction end that differs from germline. Using a constant-region primer and ProtoScript II reverse transcriptase, TCRbeta-specific cDNA was reverse-transcribed from around 500 ng total RNA. The TCRbeta libraries were prepared through three rounds of nested multiplex PCR following a slightly modified ARM-PCR procedure. The first two PCR rounds used multiplex TRBV1-TRBV30 forward primers with a Cbeta reverse primer, each for 10 cycles. Sample barcodes and Illumina adapters were added in a final 25-cycle PCR with Deep VentR polymerase. Amplicons of 200-500 bp were gel-purified with a QIAquick gel extraction kit before sequencing. TCRbeta amplicons were sequenced on an Illumina HiSeq 2500 with 250-bp paired-end reads. In the authors' own workflow: To recover full CDR3 sequences, reads were quality-trimmed using Trimmomatic v0.33 and paired reads were then merged using FLASH v1.2.11. MiGEC v1.2.1b assigned V, D and J germline segments to the rearranged TCRbeta sequences. VDJtools v1.0.0 computed clonotype statistics and Shannon-Wiener diversity indices. Except for diversity analysis, only each sample's 250 most abundant clonotypes were used in subsequent analyses to reduce sampling bias. The public reads were run again by TCRdb, first through fastp at Q25 and then through MiXCR, and only productive beta chains were kept. For every CDR3 protein sequence, its rows merge into one entry that carries the most common genes and DNA. The V and J calls reflect TCRdb's pipeline rather than the authors' work. The sample data list 50,000 to 60,000 distinct CDR3 sequences, and about 80% of these were observed just once. The leading ten clones occupy approximately 24% of the sample.

Without any cell sorting, total RNA and DNA were extracted together from around 20-30 mg of bulk tissue using the AllPrep DNA/RNA mini kit. Roughly five patients with histopathologically diagnosed primary liver carcinoma underwent surgical resection in China between late 2015 and early 2016. At the time of sampling, the patients were treatment-naive and had chronic HBV infection. Five spatially separated regions were sampled from each tumor: the superior, inferior, left-lateral and right-lateral poles, plus the tumor centre. Histology showed that every tumor sample contained more than 85% viable tumor cells. Fresh tumor and adjacent tissue pieces were bisected; one half was stored in RNAlater at -80°C, the other sent for histology. This sample was taken from a study of tumor-infiltrating lymphocytes in primary liver carcinoma (dated by TCRdb to about 2017). Regarding the complete study: Of the five patients (three men and two women, aged 30 to 69 years), four had hepatocellular carcinoma and one had combined HCC and intrahepatic cholangiocarcinoma. The five patients had tumors staged T1-T3 N0M0, with maximum diameters ranging from roughly 4.2 to 11 cm. TCRbeta repertoire sequencing, expression microarrays and whole-exome sequencing were combined in the study across five regions of each liver tumor, with adjacent normal tissue and blood also included. Repertoires from technical replicates were highly reproducible, with mean shared-clone rates about 0.91 and correlation coefficients above 0.98. To link TCRbeta repertoire diversity to the local molecular phenotype, the 20 to 25 tumor region samples were profiled with Agilent mRNA microarrays. Each sample produced about 3.65 to 7.13 million productive TCRbeta reads, and read depth showed no significant difference between tissue types. TCRbeta repertoire sequencing covered some 35 specimens from 5 patients: 25 tumor regions, 5 adjacent noncancerous liver tissues and 5 peripheral blood samples.

Counted from cysteine to phenylalanine, this CDR3 has 16 amino acids. Only the CDR3 portion is preserved as DNA: 48 bases, with reading frame beginning at the first base. The germline V gene provides CDR1 SGHVS and CDR2 FQNEAQ. Broad study findings and their caveats: With just a handful of patients in the study, the authors point out that the findings should be validated in a larger study. Just about 7-25% of top clones turned up in all five regions of a tumor, which suggests spatial heterogeneity among tumor-infiltrating T cells. The top 250 clones accounted for a significantly greater share of the repertoire in tumors than in blood (p = 0.039). Only the TCR beta chain was sequenced, which likely underestimates true repertoire diversity because unpaired alpha chains were not captured. Repertoire overlap was found to be higher between tumor regions (mean roughly 36%) than between tumor-adjacent (around 17%) or tumor-blood (around 15%) pairs, consistent with antigen-driven expansion. Because the samples were bulk and unsorted, CD4+ and CD8+ T cell repertoires could not be compared.

Rearrangement joined TRBV7-8 to TRBJ2-2; 8 junctional bases match TRBD1. Sample: liver tumor tissue from sampling region 5. This specimen's cell subset or site label, per the study, means: tumor region T5, tumor centre. This TCR derives from a man aged 40-55 years with primary liver carcinoma and hepatitis B virus infection. The CDR3 region: CVSSIGQGGFTGELFF. The sequence in DNA is TGTGTCAGCAGCATAGGACAGGGAGGATTCACCGGGGAGCTGTTTTTT.